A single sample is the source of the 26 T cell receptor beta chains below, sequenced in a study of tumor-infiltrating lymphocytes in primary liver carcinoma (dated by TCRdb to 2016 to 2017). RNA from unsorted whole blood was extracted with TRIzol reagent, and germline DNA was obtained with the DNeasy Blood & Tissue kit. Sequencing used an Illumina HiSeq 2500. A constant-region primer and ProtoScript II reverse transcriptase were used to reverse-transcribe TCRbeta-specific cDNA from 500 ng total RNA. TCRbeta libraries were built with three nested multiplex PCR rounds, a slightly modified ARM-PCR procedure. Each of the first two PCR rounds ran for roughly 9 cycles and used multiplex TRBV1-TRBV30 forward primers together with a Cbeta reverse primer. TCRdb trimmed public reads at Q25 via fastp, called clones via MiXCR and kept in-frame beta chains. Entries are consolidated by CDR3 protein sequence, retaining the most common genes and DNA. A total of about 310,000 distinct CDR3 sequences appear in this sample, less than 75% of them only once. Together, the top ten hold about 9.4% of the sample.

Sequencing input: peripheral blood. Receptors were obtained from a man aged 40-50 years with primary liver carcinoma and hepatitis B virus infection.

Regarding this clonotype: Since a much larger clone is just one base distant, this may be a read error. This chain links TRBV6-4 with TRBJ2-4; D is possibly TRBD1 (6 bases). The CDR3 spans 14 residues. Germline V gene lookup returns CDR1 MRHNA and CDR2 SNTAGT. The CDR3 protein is CSSSHDRSGSIQYF. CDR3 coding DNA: TGTTCCAGCAGCCATGACAGGTCCGGCAGCATTCAGTACTTC.

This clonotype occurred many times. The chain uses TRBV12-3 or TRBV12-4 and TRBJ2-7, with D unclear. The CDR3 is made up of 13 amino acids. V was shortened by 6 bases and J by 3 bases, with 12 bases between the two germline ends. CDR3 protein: CASSPARNYEQYF. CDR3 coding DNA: TGTGCCAGCAGCCCCGCTCGCAACTACGAGCAGTACTTC.

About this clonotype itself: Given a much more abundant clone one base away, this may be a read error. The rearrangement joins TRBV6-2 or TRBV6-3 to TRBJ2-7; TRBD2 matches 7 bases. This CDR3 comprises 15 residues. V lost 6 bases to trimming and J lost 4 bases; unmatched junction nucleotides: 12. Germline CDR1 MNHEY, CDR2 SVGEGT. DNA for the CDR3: TGTGCCAGCAGCCACGGGAGGACCATTCAATACGAGCAGTACTTC. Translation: CASSHGRTIQYEQYF.

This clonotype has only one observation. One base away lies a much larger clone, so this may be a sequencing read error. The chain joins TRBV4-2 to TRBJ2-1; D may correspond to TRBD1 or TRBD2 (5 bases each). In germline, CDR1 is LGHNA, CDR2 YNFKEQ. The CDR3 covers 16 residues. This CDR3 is CASSQVGTNSYNELFF. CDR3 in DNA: TGTGCCAGCAGCCAAGTGGGGACGAACTCCTACAATGAGCTGTTCTTC.

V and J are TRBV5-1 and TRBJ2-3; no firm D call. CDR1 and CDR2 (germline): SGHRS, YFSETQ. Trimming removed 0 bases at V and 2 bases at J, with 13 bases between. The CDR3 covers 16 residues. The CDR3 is CASSLDGQDITDTQYF. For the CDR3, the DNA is TGCGCCAGCAGCTTGGATGGGCAGGATATCACAGATACGCAGTATTTT.

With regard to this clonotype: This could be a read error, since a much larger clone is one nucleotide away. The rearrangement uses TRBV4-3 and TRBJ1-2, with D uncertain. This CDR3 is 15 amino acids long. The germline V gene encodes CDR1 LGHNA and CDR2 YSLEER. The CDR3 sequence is CARSQAWGGNYGYTF. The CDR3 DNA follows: TGCGCCCGCAGCCAAGCCTGGGGAGGAAACTATGGCTACACCTTC.

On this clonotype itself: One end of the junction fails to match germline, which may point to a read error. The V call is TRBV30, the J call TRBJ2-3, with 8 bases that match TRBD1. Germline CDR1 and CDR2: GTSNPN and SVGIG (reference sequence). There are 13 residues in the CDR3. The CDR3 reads CAWTQGAADTRYF. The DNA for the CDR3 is TGTGCCTGGACTCAGGGGGCTGCAGATACGCGGTATTTT.

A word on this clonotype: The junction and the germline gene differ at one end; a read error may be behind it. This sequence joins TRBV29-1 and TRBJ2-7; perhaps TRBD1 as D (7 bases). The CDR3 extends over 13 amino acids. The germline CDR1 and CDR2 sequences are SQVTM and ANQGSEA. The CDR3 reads CSDEARGVSEQYF. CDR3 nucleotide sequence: TGCAGCGATGAGGCCAGGGGGGTCTCCGAGCAATACTTC.

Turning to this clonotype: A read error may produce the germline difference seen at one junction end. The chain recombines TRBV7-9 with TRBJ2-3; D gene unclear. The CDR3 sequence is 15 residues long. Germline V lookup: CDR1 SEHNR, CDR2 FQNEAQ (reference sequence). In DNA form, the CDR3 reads TGTGCCAGCAACTTAGAACCTAGAAGTGCAGATACGCAGTATTTT. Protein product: CASNLEPRSADTQYF. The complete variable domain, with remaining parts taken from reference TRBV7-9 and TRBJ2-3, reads DTGVSQNPRHKITKRGQNVTFRCDPISEHNRLYWYRQTLGQGPEFLTYFQNEAQLEKSRLLSDRFSAERPKGSFSTLEIQRTEQGDSAMYLCASNLEPRSADTQYFGPGTRLTVL.

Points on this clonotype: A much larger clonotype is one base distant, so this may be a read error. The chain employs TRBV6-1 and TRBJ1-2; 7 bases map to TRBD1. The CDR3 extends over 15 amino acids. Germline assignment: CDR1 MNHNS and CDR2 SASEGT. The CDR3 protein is CASSEYGTAATGYIF. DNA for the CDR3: TGTGCCAGCAGTGAATACGGGACAGCGGCAACAGGCTACATCTTC.

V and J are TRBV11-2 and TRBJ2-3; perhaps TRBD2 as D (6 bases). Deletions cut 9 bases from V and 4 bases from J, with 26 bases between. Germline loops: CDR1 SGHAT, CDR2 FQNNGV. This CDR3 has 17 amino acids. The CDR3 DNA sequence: TGTGCCAGGACCGACCAGGTTTCTGACGGGAGCTCAGATACGCAGTATTTT. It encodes CARTDQVSDGSSDTQYF.

DNA of the CDR3: TGCGCCAGCAGCTTTGACAGGGGAATGAACACTGAAGCTTTCTTT. Amino acid sequence: CASSFDRGMNTEAFF. The chain recombines TRBV5-1 with TRBJ1-1, with TRBD1 identical over 8 bases. The CDR3 sequence is 15 residues long. Germline V lookup: CDR1 SGHRS, CDR2 YFSETQ. The V segment lost 2 bases and the J segment 0 bases; nucleotides outside the gene matches: 3.

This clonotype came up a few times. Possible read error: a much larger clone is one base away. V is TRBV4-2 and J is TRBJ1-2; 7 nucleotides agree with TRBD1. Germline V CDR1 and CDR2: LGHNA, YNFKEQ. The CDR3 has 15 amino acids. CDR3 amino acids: CARSQDTGEVYGYTF. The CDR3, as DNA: TGTGCCAGGAGCCAAGATACAGGGGAGGTCTATGGCTACACCTTC.

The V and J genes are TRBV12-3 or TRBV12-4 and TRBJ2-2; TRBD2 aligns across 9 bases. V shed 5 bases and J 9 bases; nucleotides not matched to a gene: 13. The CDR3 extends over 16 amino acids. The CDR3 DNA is TGTGCCAGCAGTCCCGTTGCGGGAGGGTTAACCAGGGAGCTGTTTTTT. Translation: CASSPVAGGLTRELFF.

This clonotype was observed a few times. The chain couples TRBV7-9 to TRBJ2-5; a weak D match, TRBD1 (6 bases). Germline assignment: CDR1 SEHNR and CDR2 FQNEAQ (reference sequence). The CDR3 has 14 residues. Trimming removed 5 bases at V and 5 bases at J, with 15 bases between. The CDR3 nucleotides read TGTGCCAGCAGCGTTCCGGGACAAGGGGAGACCCAGTACTTC. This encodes CASSVPGQGETQYF.

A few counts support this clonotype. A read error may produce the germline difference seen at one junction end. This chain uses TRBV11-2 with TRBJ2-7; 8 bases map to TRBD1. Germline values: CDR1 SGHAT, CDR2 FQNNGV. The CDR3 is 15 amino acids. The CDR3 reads CASSRGQAQTYGQYF. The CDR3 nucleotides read TGTGCGAGCAGCAGGGGACAGGCCCAGACCTACGGGCAGTACTTC.

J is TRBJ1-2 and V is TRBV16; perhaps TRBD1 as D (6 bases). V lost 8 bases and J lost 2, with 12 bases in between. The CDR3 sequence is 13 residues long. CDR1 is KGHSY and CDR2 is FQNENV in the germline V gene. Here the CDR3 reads CASSSGDNYGYTF. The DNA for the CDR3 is TGTGCCAGCTCTTCAGGGGACAACTATGGCTACACCTTC.

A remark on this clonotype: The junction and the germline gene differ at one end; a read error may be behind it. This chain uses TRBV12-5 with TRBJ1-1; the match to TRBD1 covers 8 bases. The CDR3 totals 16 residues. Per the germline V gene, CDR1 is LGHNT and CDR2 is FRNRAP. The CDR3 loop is CTSGCLPGGMNTEAFF. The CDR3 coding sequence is TGTACTAGTGGTTGCCTTCCAGGGGGCATGAACACCGAAGCTTTCTTT. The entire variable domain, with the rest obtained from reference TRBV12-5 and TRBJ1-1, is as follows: DARVTQTPRHKVTEMGQEVTMRCQPILGHNTVFWYRQTMMQGLELLAYFRNRAPLDDSGMPKDRFSAEMPDATLATLKIQPSEPRDSAVYFCTSGCLPGGMNTEAFFGQGTRLTVV.

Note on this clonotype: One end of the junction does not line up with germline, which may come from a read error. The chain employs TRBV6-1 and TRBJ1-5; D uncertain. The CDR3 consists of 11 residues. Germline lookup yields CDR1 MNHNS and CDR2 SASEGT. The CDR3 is CASGEAMVQHF. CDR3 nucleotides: TGTGCCAGCGGTGAAGCTATGGTCCAGCATTTT.

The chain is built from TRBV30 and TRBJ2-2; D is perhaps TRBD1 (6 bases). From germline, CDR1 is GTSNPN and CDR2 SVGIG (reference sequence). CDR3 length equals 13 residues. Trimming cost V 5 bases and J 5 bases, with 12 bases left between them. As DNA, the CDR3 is TGTGCCTGGCAGGGGTCGTGTACCGGGGAGCTGTTTTTT. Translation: CAWQGSCTGELFF.

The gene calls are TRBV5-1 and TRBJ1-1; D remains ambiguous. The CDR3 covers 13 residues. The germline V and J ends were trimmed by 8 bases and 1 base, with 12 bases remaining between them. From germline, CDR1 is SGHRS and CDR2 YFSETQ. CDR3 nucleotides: TGCGCCAGTACCCGCGCCGAGAACACTGAAGCTTTCTTT. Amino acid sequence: CASTRAENTEAFF.

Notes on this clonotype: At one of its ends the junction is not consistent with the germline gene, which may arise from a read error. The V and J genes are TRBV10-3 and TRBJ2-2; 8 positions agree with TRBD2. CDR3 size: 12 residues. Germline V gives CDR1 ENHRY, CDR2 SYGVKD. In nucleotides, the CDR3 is TGTGCCGCGGGAGGAGTCGAGGGGGGGCTGTTTTTT. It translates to CAAGGVEGGLFF.

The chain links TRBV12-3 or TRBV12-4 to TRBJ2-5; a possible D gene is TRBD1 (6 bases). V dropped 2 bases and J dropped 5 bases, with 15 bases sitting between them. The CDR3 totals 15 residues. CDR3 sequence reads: CASSLSAGDGETQYF. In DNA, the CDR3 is TGTGCCAGCAGTTTATCCGCAGGGGACGGCGAGACCCAGTACTTC.

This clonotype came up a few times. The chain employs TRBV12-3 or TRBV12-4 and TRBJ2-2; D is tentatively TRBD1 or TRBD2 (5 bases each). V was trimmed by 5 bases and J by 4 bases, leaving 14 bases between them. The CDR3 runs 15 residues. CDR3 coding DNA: TGTGCCAGCAGTGCGAGGGGTCGGGGCACCGGGGAGCTGTTTTTT. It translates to CASSARGRGTGELFF.

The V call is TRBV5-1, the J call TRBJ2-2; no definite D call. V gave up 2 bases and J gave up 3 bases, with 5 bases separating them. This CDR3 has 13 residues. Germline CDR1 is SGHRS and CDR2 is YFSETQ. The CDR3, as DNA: TGCGCCAGCAGCTTTCCAGACACCGGGGAGCTGTTTTTT. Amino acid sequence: CASSFPDTGELFF.

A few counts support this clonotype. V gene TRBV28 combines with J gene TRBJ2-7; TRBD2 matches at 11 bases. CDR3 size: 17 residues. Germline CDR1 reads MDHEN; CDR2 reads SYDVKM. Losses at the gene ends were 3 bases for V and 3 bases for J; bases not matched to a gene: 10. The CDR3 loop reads CASSLARLAGGSYEQYF. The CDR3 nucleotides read TGTGCCAGCAGTTTGGCGCGGCTAGCGGGAGGTAGCTACGAGCAGTACTTC. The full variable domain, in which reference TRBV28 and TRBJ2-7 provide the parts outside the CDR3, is DVKVTQSSRYLVKRTGEKVFLECVQDMDHENMFWYRQDPGLGLRLIYFSYDVKMKEKGDIPEGYSVSREKKERFSLILESASTNQTSMYLCASSLARLAGGSYEQYFGPGTRLTVT.